The table lists the clone carrying this T cell receptor beta chain with a few counts. Its antigen is unknown. This sample is part of a study of blood T cells in healthy people across ages. Primed by a sample-barcoded 5' primer and a J-beta primer mix, a second PCR proceeded for about 6 to 12 cycles. TCRdb recomputed calls from the 5' RACE reads with MiXCR, one row per CDR3 protein. The sample lists roughly 500,000 distinct CDR3 sequences, 27% seen once, with under 20% in the top ten. Findings and caveats of the study: Because sorting was not performed, PBMCs prevented conclusive naive versus antigen-experienced comparison.

This CDR3 comprises 14 residues. V lost 3 bases and J lost 5; bases outside the gene matches: 5. V and J are TRBV12-3 or TRBV12-4 and TRBJ2-5; 8 bases map to TRBD2. The clonotype originates from a woman in her sixties or seventies in good health. Sequences were obtained from blood. DNA of the CDR3: TGTGCCAGCAGTTTTAGGCTAGCGGGCGAGACCCAGTACTTC. As protein: CASSFRLAGETQYF.